The subject of this entry is one T cell receptor (beta chain). Some clones are missing from TCRdb's copy, which holds only in-frame ones; the method was immunoSEQ multiplex PCR. The data contain about 96,000 clones, more than 75% of them singletons. The data stem from a study of T cell responses to AZD1222 COVID-19 vaccine. V was pared by 4 bases and J by 1 base, with 10 bases of the junction left unmatched. Looked up from germline, CDR1 is SGDLS and CDR2 is YYNGEE. The CDR3 is made up of 18 amino acids. The V gene is TRBV9, the J gene TRBJ2-6, with 8 bases that match TRBD1. This sample comprised peripheral blood, obtained on day 0 of MenACWY control vaccination. This receptor was taken from an adult in good health. CDR3 DNA: TGTGCCAGCAGCCCCCGACAGGGGAGCCCGTCTGGGGCCAACGTCCTGACTTTC. This sequence encodes CASSPRQGSPSGANVLTF. Looking up the rest from reference TRBV9 and TRBJ2-6 gives the full variable domain: DSGVTQTPKHLITATGQRVTLRCSPRSGDLSVYWYQQSLDQGLQFLIQYYNGEERAKGNILERFSAQQFPDLHSELNLSSLELGDSALYFCASSPRQGSPSGANVLTFGAGSRLTVL.